The sequence of this TCR beta chain was determined in a study of neurological immune-mediated disorders. Findings of the study overall: The highest TCR clonal expansion occurred in HTLV-1-associated myelopathy; multiple sclerosis fell below healthy controls.

Time point in this sample: longitudinal time-point 1 (baseline). Source material was 2 million unsorted PBMCs, stored at -80 °C in RNAlater. With 10-nucleotide random UMIs, 5'RACE was used to make the cDNA. Every sequencing run returned over 190 million TCR-beta sequences, which were derived from 15-18 subjects. Via MiXCR, TCRdb re-called the 5' RACE reads, giving one row per CDR3 protein. Among about 49,000 distinct CDR3 sequences, 9% to 10% were seen once, and the ten largest hold 1.6%. V lost 6 bases and J lost 5, with 17 bases in between. This CDR3 is built from 15 residues. In this sample, this clonotype turned up many times. Its antigen is as yet unknown.

The TCR comes from a woman in her thirties or forties in good health. Sequencing was carried out using PBMCs. The V call is TRBV12-3 or TRBV12-4, the J call TRBJ2-1, with D possibly TRBD1 on 5 matching bases. CDR3: CASSLYPGPNNEQFF. CDR3 bases: TGTGCCAGCAGCTTATATCCAGGGCCTAACAATGAGCAGTTCTTC.